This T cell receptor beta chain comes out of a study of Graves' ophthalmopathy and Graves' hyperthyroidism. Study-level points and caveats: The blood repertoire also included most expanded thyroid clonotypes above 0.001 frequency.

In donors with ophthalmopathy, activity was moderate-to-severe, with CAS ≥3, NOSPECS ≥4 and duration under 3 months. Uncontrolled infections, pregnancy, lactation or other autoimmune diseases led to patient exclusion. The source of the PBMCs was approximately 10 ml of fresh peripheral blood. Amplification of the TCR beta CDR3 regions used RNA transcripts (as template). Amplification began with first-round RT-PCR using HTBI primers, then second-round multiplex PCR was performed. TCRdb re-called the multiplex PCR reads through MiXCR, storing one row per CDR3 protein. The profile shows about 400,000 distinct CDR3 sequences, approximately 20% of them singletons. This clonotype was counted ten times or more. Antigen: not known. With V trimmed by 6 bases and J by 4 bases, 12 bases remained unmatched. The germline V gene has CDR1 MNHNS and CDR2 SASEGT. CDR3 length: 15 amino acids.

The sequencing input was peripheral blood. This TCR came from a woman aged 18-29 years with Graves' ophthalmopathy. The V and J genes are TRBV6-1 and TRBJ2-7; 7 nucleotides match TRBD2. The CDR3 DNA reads TGTGCCAGCAGGGAACTAGCGTTTGGGTTTTACGAGCAGTACTTC. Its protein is CASRELAFGFYEQYF.